These 18 T cell receptor beta chains were all obtained from the same sample, sequenced in a study of CD8+ T cells in alopecia areata. Combined cutaneous lymph node cells underwent sorting by CD4, CD8alpha, NKG2D, NKG2ACE and additional markers. As the sequencing template, cDNA was produced by extracting RNA and reverse transcribing it. Method: immunoSEQ multiplex PCR; TCRdb's copy keeps in-frame clones and lacks some. The sample yields about 270,000 clones, without any singletons. Sequences were obtained from CD4+ T cells sorted from a lymph node. These receptors were obtained from a C3H/HeJ mouse with alopecia areata. MHC haplotype here: H2-k.

This clone was seen only a few times. The listed genes are named as in mouse. The read stops 4 residues short of the end of the CDR3; the missing end is completed from the germline J gene. The chain joins TRBV5 to TRBJ2-2, with D possibly matching TRBD1 (5 bases). V was shortened by 5 bases and J by 3 bases, with 10 bases between the two germline ends. Germline V CDR1 and CDR2: LGHNA, YNLKQL (reference sequence). The CDR3 totals 14 residues. The chain's CDR3 is CASSSRGDTGQLYF. The part of the CDR3 DNA that was read is TGTGCCAGCAGCTCTAGGGGAGACACCGGG.

Worth noting for this clone: The gene symbols are mouse symbols. The CDR3 spells CASSILGSNTGQLYF. CDR3 bases read: TGTGCCAGCAGTATACTGGGTTCAAACACCGGG. The rearrangement uses TRBV19 and TRBJ2-2; TRBD2 is a possible D gene (5 bases). The read terminates 4 residues ahead of where the CDR3 ends, so the germline J gene completes it. V dropped 1 base and J dropped 0 bases, with 7 bases sitting between them. CDR1 and CDR2 (germline): FNHDT, SITEND (reference sequence). CDR3 length equals 15 residues.

The sample holds a few counts of this clone. Germline and genes: mouse. The read terminates 4 residues ahead of where the CDR3 ends, so the germline J gene completes it. This chain joins TRBV14 and TRBJ2-2; D not resolved. Germline lookup yields CDR1 SGHDT and CDR2 FRDEAV. The length of the CDR3 is 11 residues. Trimming removed 10 bases at V and 1 base at J, with 5 bases between. This CDR3 is CAPENTGQLYF. The sequenced part of the CDR3 DNA is TGTGCCCCAGAAAACACCGGG. The full variable domain, completed using reference TRBV14 and TRBJ2-2, is EAGVTQSPRYAVLQEGQAVSFWCDPISGHDTLYWYQQPRDQGPQLLVYFRDEAVIDNSQLPSDRFSAVRPKGTNSTLKIQSAKQGDTATYLCAPENTGQLYFGEGSKLTVL.

For this clone: The gene names given are mouse names. Additional DNA sequences in this sample encode the identical CDR3. The CDR3 bases that were read are TGTGCCAGCAGTGAACGGCAGGCAAACACCGGG. Its translation is CASSERQANTG. The entire CDR3 protein is CASSERQANTGQLYF. The J gene is TRBJ2-2, the V gene TRBV13-3; D is unclear. Read sequence stops 4 residues before the CDR3 end, and the germline J gene provides the missing end. Germline V gene sequence: CDR1 NNHDY, CDR2 SYVADS. The CDR3 contains 15 residues. The germline V and J ends were trimmed by 2 bases and 0 bases, with 8 bases remaining between them.

About this clone itself: Mouse gene names and germline throughout. The CDR3 loop is CASSGPGQGNYAEQFF. The covered CDR3 bases are TGTGCCAGCAGTGGCCCGGGACAGGGGAACTATGCT. The chain carries TRBV13-1 and TRBJ2-1, with 10 bases aligning to TRBD1. The read ends 4 residues early relative to the CDR3; the germline J gene fills the gap. V lost 3 bases, J lost 1 base, and 4 bases stayed unmatched. The CDR3 consists of 16 residues. The germline V gene has CDR1 NSHNY and CDR2 SYGAGN.

This clone was observed a handful of times. Germline and genes here are mouse. Sequencing ends 4 residues short of the CDR3 end; the germline J gene provides the rest. This chain connects TRBV14 to TRBJ2-5; D uncertain. The CDR3 runs to 13 residues. CDR1 SGHDT and CDR2 FRDEAV come from the germline V gene. V was shortened by 4 bases and J by 0 bases, with 6 bases between the two germline ends. CDR3 sequence reads: CASSINNQDTQYF. CDR3 bases read: TGTGCCAGCAGTATCAATAACCAAGAC.

This clone appeared many times. The gene symbols are mouse symbols. The observed sequence ends 4 residues before the CDR3 terminus, with the missing tail filled in from the germline J gene. This chain links TRBV19 with TRBJ2-5; 10 bases align to TRBD2. CDR3 length: 17 amino acids. V was clipped by 2 bases and J by 0 bases; unmatched bases: 6. CDR1 and CDR2 (germline): FNHDT, SITEND (reference sequence). The CDR3 sequence is CASSMGGLGFNQDTQYF. CDR3 DNA (partial): TGTGCCAGCAGTATGGGGGGACTGGGGTTTAACCAAGAC.

This clone has at least ten counts. Any gene name here is a mouse gene name. The sample contains more than one DNA sequence encoding this CDR3. The CDR3 reads CASSDAGASAETLYF. The sequenced CDR3 bases are TGTGCCAGCAGTGATGCTGGGGCTAGTGCAGAA. The chain has TRBV13-1 and TRBJ2-3; D may be TRBD2 (6 bases). The read stops 4 residues short of the end of the CDR3; the missing end is completed from the germline J gene. The germline V gene has CDR1 NSHNY and CDR2 SYGAGN. V was cut by 0 bases and J by 0 bases, with 8 bases left in between. This CDR3 region has 15 residues.

This clone showed up just a few times. Mouse names are used for the genes. The DNA ends 4 residues before the CDR3 does, and the rest of the CDR3 is filled in from the germline J gene. The same CDR3 is also encoded by other DNA sequences in this sample. This chain uses TRBV1 with TRBJ1-1; possible D gene TRBD1, 5 bases. V lost 1 base, J lost 0 bases, and 6 bases lay in between. Germline V gene data show CDR1 as NSQYPW and CDR2 as LRSPGD (reference sequence). CDR3 length equals 14 residues. The CDR3 DNA, read in part, is TGCACCTGCAGTGCAGCGGGACAGAACACA. It translates to CTCSAAGQNT. The entire CDR3 protein reads CTCSAAGQNTEVFF.

Points on this clone: Genes and germline come from the mouse. The CDR3 end falls 4 residues outside the read, so it is completed with the germline J gene. The chain recombines TRBV29 with TRBJ2-5; tentatively, D is TRBD1 (5 bases). The CDR3 loop spans 11 amino acids. Per germline, CDR1 MSHET and CDR2 SYDVDS. CDR3 in amino acids: CASRGEDTQYF. Partial CDR3 DNA: TGTGCTAGCCGAGGGGAAGAC.

Comments on this clone: Germline and genes here are mouse. The read terminates 4 residues ahead of where the CDR3 ends, so the germline J gene completes it. This chain joins TRBV13-1 and TRBJ2-4; TRBD2 is a possible D gene (6 bases). V was clipped by 1 base and J by 0 bases, with 12 bases between them. The CDR3 has 16 residues. CDR1 and CDR2 (germline): NSHNY, SYGAGN. This chain's CDR3 is CASSDSLGTSQNTLYF. Partial CDR3 DNA: TGTGCCAGCAGTGATAGTCTGGGGACTAGTCAAAAC.

This clone was detected only a few times. Here the gene names and germline are mouse. The CDR3 goes on 4 residues after the read ends, and that part is filled in from the germline J gene. The chain uses TRBV19 and TRBJ2-1; tentatively, D is TRBD1 (5 bases). The germline V and J ends were trimmed by 6 bases and 3 bases, with 7 bases remaining between them. Germline CDR1 reads FNHDT; CDR2 reads SITEND (reference sequence). This CDR3 has 12 amino acids. The sequenced CDR3 bases are TGTGCCAGCAAAGGGGTCTATGCT. Translating gives CASKGVYA. The whole CDR3 sequence is CASKGVYAEQFF.

This clone was counted a few times. Genes here carry mouse names. The read ends 4 residues before the CDR3 terminus; that terminus is restored from the germline J gene. The chain couples TRBV19 to TRBJ1-1; TRBD1 matches 11 bases. The CDR3 has 14 residues. CDR1 is FNHDT, CDR2 SITEND, per germline (reference sequence). The CDR3 sequence: CASSVRTGGAEVFF. The sequenced CDR3 bases are TGTGCCAGCAGTGTCCGGACAGGGGGCGCA.

The sample holds a few counts of this clone. Mouse germline and gene names are used. The read ends 4 residues shy of where the CDR3 ends; the end is completed using the germline J gene. V gene TRBV13-3 combines with J gene TRBJ2-3; no clear D. Deletions cut 4 bases from V and 2 bases from J, with 2 bases between. Germline lookup yields CDR1 NNHDY and CDR2 SYVADS. The CDR3 sequence is 11 residues long. Partial CDR3 DNA: TGTGCCAGCAGTCATGCAGAA. Translation gives CASSHAE. The full CDR3 sequence reads CASSHAETLYF.

Details on this clone: Gene names are mouse gene names. The observed sequence ends 4 residues before the CDR3 terminus, with the missing tail filled in from the germline J gene. Other nucleotide sequences in the sample specify the same CDR3. The rearrangement joins TRBV19 to TRBJ2-2; TRBD1 aligns across 8 bases. Germline values: CDR1 FNHDT, CDR2 SITEND (reference sequence). The V gene end was trimmed by 2 bases and the J gene end by 4 bases; junction bases not matched to a gene: 1. This CDR3 spans 14 amino acids. The CDR3 loop reads CASSITGGTGQLYF. CDR3 bases read: TGTGCCAGCAGTATCACAGGGGGCACCGGG.

This clone turned up a few times. All gene names here are mouse names. With the read ending 4 residues before the CDR3 end, the germline J gene is used to fill in that end. The V and J genes are TRBV3 and TRBJ2-5, with 7 bases matching TRBD2. V lost 1 base to trimming and J lost 0 bases; unmatched junction nucleotides: 4. The V gene's germline CDR1 is SNHLY and CDR2 FYNGKV (reference sequence). The CDR3 is 16 residues long. The sequenced part of the CDR3 DNA is TGTGCCAGCAGCTTAGTGCTGGGGGATAACCAAGAC. It encodes CASSLVLGDNQD. The full CDR3 sequence reads CASSLVLGDNQDTQYF.

A remark on this clone: Gene labels here are mouse ones. Read sequence stops 4 residues before the CDR3 end, and the germline J gene provides the missing end. The rearrangement joins TRBV13-1 to TRBJ2-2, with 8 positions matching TRBD2. This CDR3 spans 17 amino acids. Germline V gene lookup returns CDR1 NSHNY and CDR2 SYGAGN. Trimming cost V 0 bases and J 2 bases; bases outside gene matches: 6. This CDR3 reads CASSDASGGGNTGQLYF. The DNA read from the CDR3 is TGTGCCAGCAGTGATGCGTCCGGGGGGGGCAACACCGGG.

About this clone: Germline and genes: mouse. Read sequence stops 4 residues before the CDR3 end, and the germline J gene provides the missing end. This chain links TRBV19 with TRBJ2-5, with D perhaps TRBD1 (6 bases). Germline CDR1 FNHDT, CDR2 SITEND (reference sequence). This CDR3 has 16 residues. V lost 2 bases to trimming and J lost 2 bases, with 15 bases between them. The CDR3 reads CASSMGTPKSQDTQYF. The sequenced part of the CDR3 DNA is TGTGCCAGCAGTATGGGGACACCGAAGTCCCAAGAC.